This TCR beta chain comes out of a study of Ad26.COV2.S vaccination and SARS-CoV-2 variants. Study-level background: The authors gave Ad26.COV2.S intramuscularly, either once or twice 56 days apart. Whole-study findings and limits: From the TCR breadth and depth analyses, total T cell responses may have been underestimated.

With respect to this clone: The antigen remains undetermined.

V lost 0 bases, J lost 3 bases, and 12 bases lay in between. From germline, CDR1 is SGHDN and CDR2 FVKESK. This CDR3 is built from 15 residues. This sample's treatment: around 19 received Ad26.COV2.S at low or high dose, single or two shots; several received placebo; per-sample allocation not given. Specimen acquisition occurred on day 63 following the initial vaccine or placebo injection. Some clones are missing from TCRdb's copy, which holds only in-frame ones; the method was immunoSEQ multiplex PCR. This table holds about 440,000 clones, about 92% found once. J is TRBJ2-7 and V is TRBV14; D gene uncertain. This receptor was taken from a person aged 18 to 59 who received the Ad26.COV2.S COVID-19 vaccine or a placebo. Sequences were derived from peripheral blood, sampled in a trial of Ad26.COV2.S vaccine versus placebo. The CDR3 protein is CASSQDWARLYEQYF. The DNA of the CDR3 is TGTGCCAGCAGCCAAGATTGGGCCAGGCTCTACGAGCAGTACTTC.